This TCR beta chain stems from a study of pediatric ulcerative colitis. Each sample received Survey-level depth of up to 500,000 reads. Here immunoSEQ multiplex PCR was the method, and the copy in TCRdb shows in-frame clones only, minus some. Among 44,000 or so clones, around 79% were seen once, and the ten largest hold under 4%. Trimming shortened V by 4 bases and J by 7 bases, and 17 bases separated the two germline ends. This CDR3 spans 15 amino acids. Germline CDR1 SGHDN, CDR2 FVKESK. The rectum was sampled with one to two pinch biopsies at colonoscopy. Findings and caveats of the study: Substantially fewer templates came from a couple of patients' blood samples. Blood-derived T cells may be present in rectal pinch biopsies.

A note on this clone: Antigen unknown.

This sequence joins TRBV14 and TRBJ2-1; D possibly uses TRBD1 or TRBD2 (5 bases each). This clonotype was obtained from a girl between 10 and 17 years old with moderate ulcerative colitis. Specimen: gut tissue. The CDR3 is CASSPGGAFINEQFF. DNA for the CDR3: TGTGCCAGCAGCCCTGGGGGTGCCTTTATTAATGAGCAGTTCTTC.